The 5 T cell receptor beta chains below were found in one sample sequenced in a study of control samples from healthy donors and cancer patients. Assay: immunoSEQ multiplex PCR; the TCRdb copy retains only in-frame clones and omits some. Of around 120,000 clones listed, just over 90% are singletons. Sequences were obtained from blood. These receptors all stem from a young woman in good health.

The chain has TRBV28 and TRBJ1-2; the D gene is possibly TRBD1 (6 bases). There are 16 residues in the CDR3. Trimming took off 2 bases at V and 2 bases at J, with 15 bases between the two ends. Germline V lookup: CDR1 MDHEN, CDR2 SYDVKM. In DNA, the CDR3 is TGTGCCAGCAGTTTAAATTATTGGGGACAAAACTATGGCTACACCTTC. Translating gives CASSLNYWGQNYGYTF.

The gene calls are TRBV30 and TRBJ2-1; 9 bases agree with TRBD2. Germline assignment: CDR1 GTSNPN and CDR2 SVGIG (reference sequence). V dropped 1 base and J dropped 4; count of bases not matched to a gene: 2. The CDR3 extends over 14 amino acids. CDR3 nucleotide sequence: TGTGCCTGGAGTGGACTAGCGGTTTACAATGAGCAGTTCTTC. This translates into CAWSGLAVYNEQFF.

The J gene is TRBJ2-5, the V gene TRBV4-3; D gene unclear. From germline, CDR1 is LGHNA and CDR2 YSLEER. The ends were cut back, 4 bases at V and 0 bases at J, with 18 bases in the middle. The CDR3 totals 17 residues. For the CDR3, the DNA is TGCGCCAGCAGCCCAAGGGTAGGGTTAGAGTACCAAGAGACCCAGTACTTC. This gives the protein CASSPRVGLEYQETQYF.

The genes are TRBV6-2 or TRBV6-3 and TRBJ2-1; 11 nucleotides line up with TRBD2. In germline, CDR1 is MNHEY, CDR2 SVGEGT. The V gene end was trimmed by 3 bases and the J gene end by 0 bases; junction bases not matched to a gene: 7. CDR3 length equals 18 residues. This CDR3 reads CASSYRLAGGSSYNEQFF. The CDR3 nucleotides are TGTGCCAGCAGTTATAGGCTAGCGGGGGGTTCCTCCTACAATGAGCAGTTCTTC.

This clone was detected once. The V gene is TRBV7-2, the J gene TRBJ2-7, with 8 bases identical to TRBD2. CDR1 is SGHTA and CDR2 is FQGNSA in the germline V gene. Trimming took 1 base from V and 6 from J; bases not matched to a gene: 5. The CDR3 extends over 14 amino acids. CDR3 in amino acids: CASSLVMAGGEQYF. The CDR3 nucleotides are TGTGCCAGCAGCTTAGTCATGGCGGGGGGCGAGCAGTACTTC. Complete variable domain (other parts from reference TRBV7-2 and TRBJ2-7): GAGVSQSPSNKVTEKGKDVELRCDPISGHTALYWYRQSLGQGLEFLIYFQGNSAPDKSGLPSDRFSAERTGGSVSTLTIQRTQQEDSAVYLCASSLVMAGGEQYFGPGTRLTVT.